Listed below are T cell receptor beta chains from one sample, sequenced in a study of T cell changes during pregnancy in multiple sclerosis. The repertoire was sequenced with immunoSEQ multiplex PCR; TCRdb's copy has only in-frame clones and lacks some. The repertoire holds nearly 80,000 clones, with 85% to 95% as singletons. The sequenced sample was CD4+ T cells from peripheral blood mononuclear cells, obtained before pregnancy. The receptors were gathered from a female donor with multiple sclerosis, enrolled in a pregnancy study. Each CDR3 is given with its conserved first and last residue. D genes are given only for firm matches. Only some rows state a clone size, as once, few, many or a class for expanded clones.

size	V	J	D	DNA	CDR3
.	TRBV6-1	TRBJ1-5	.	TGTGCCAGCAGTGAAGCAGTGGGCCTCAATCAGCCCCAGCATTTT	CASSEAVGLNQPQHF
.	TRBV10-3	TRBJ2-5	.	TGTGCCATCAGTGATGGGGAGGAGACCCAGTACTTC	CAISDGEETQYF
.	TRBV2	TRBJ1-5	TRBD1	TGTGCCAGCAGATCCCCAGGCGACAGGGATCAGCCCCAGCATTTT	CASRSPGDRDQPQHF
.	TRBV5-1	TRBJ1-1	.	TGCGCCAGCAGCTTGTTGTCAGTTGGGAACACTGAAGCTTTCTTT	CASSLLSVGNTEAFF
.	TRBV2	TRBJ2-7	.	TGTGCCAGCATCCCTGGGGATACAGGCTACGAGCAGTACTTC	CASIPGDTGYEQYF
.	TRBV15	TRBJ2-5	.	TGTGCCACCAGCAGGACAGGTTCGGGAGAGACCCAGTACTTC	CATSRTGSGETQYF
once	TRBV18	TRBJ2-5	.	TGTGCCAGCTCAGGCTCAGGTAGAGAGACCCAGTACTTC	CASSGSGRETQYF
.	TRBV19	TRBJ2-3	TRBD2	TGTGCCAGTAGGGGCACTAGCGGGAGGGCGGGAGATACGCAGTATTTT	CASRGTSGRAGDTQYF
.	TRBV5-4	TRBJ2-4	TRBD2	TGTGCCAGCAGCTTAGCGGGAAAGGACAAAAACATTCAGTACTTC	CASSLAGKDKNIQYF
.	TRBV19	TRBJ2-6	.	TGTGCCAGTAGCCCAACAGGAAGCTCTGGGGCCAACGTCCTGACTTTC	CASSPTGSSGANVLTF
.	TRBV28	TRBJ1-5	.	TGTGCCAGCAGTACCCGACGGGATAATCAGCCCCAGCATTTT	CASSTRRDNQPQHF
once	TRBV7-3	TRBJ2-3	.	TGTGCCAGCAGCTTAACGGGAGGGGGAACAGATACGCAGTATTTT	CASSLTGGGTDTQYF
.	TRBV5-4	TRBJ1-2	TRBD1	TGTGCCAGCAGCGACCTAGGACAGGGAAACTATGGCTACACCTTC	CASSDLGQGNYGYTF
.	TRBV5-4	TRBJ2-1	TRBD2	TGTGCCAGCAGCTTGGGAGGCCTAGCGGGCTACAATGAGCAGTTCTTC	CASSLGGLAGYNEQFF
.	TRBV6-6	TRBJ1-1	TRBD1	TGTGCCAGCAGTTATAACCGGGACAGGGGTAACACTGAAGCTTTCTTT	CASSYNRDRGNTEAFF
.	TRBV6-5	TRBJ1-2	.	TGTGCCAGCACAACGGGAGACTATGGCTACACCTTC	CASTTGDYGYTF
.	TRBV19	TRBJ2-7	TRBD2	TGTGCCACGGGGGGGGTCCGCGAGCAGTACTTC	CATGGVREQYF
.	TRBV6-1	TRBJ1-1	.	TGTGCCAGCAGTGAAGGGGGGGTGGCCACTGAAGCTTTCTTT	CASSEGGVATEAFF
.	TRBV6-5	TRBJ1-1	TRBD1	TGTGCCAGCAGTTACTCCACAGGGGCCTCGACTGAAGCTTTCTTT	CASSYSTGASTEAFF
.	TRBV5-4	TRBJ1-1	.	TGTGCCAGGGGCTGGGGGGGTAGGACTGAAGCTTTCTTT	CARGWGGRTEAFF
.	TRBV28	TRBJ2-7	TRBD2	TGTGCCAGCAGTTTAGGCGGGAGGTTCGGAGAGCAGTACTTC	CASSLGGRFGEQYF
.	TRBV7-3	TRBJ2-7	TRBD2	TGTGCCAGCAGCTCCGACGTGACTAGCGGGAGGGCGTGCGAGCAGTACTTC	CASSSDVTSGRACEQYF
.	TRBV7-9	TRBJ1-1	.	TGTGCCAGCAGCTTAGAAGGGGGAAGGAACACTGAAGCTTTCTTT	CASSLEGGRNTEAFF
once	TRBV5-4	TRBJ1-2	TRBD1	TGTGCCAGCAGCTCGGACAGGAGGTATGGCTACACCTTC	CASSSDRRYGYTF
.	TRBV2	TRBJ1-2	.	TGTGCCAGCAGCCCTAGCCGGGGGGCAGACTATGGCTACACCTTC	CASSPSRGADYGYTF
.	TRBV5-1	TRBJ2-7	.	TGCGCCAGCAGCTTAGGGGGGGCCCCCTACGAGCAGTACTTC	CASSLGGAPYEQYF
.	TRBV19	TRBJ1-2	.	TGTGCCAGTATCGATCAGGACGAGGGGGAGAGTGGCTATGGCTACACCTTC	CASIDQDEGESGYGYTF
.	TRBV29-1	TRBJ1-5	TRBD1	TGCAGCGTGGGACAGGGCAATCAGCCCCAGCATTTT	CSVGQGNQPQHF
.	TRBV6-5	TRBJ2-1	.	TGTGCCAGCAGACTCCTTACCCCCCCTACCAATGAGCAGTTCTTC	CASRLLTPPTNEQFF
.	TRBV19	TRBJ1-5	.	TGTGCCAGTAGTATATTGGGGCTTAATCAGCCCCAGCATTTT	CASSILGLNQPQHF
.	TRBV7-9	TRBJ1-4	.	TGTGCCAGCAGCCTAGAATTACGGTCGGAAAAACTGTTTTTT	CASSLELRSEKLFF
.	TRBV6-1	TRBJ2-3	TRBD2	TGTGCCAGCAGTGCCCTAACTAGCGGGGGGTATGGGGATACGCAGTATTTT	CASSALTSGGYGDTQYF
once	TRBV5-1	TRBJ2-2	TRBD2	TGCGCCAGCAGCCCCGTCGCACTAGCGGGAGGAGGTGGGGAGCTGTTTTTT	CASSPVALAGGGGELFF
.	TRBV5-1	TRBJ2-3	TRBD2	TGCGCCAGCAGCCCGACGGTACTAGCGGGGGGGCTCGCAGATACGCAGTATTTT	CASSPTVLAGGLADTQYF
.	TRBV5-6	TRBJ1-6	.	TGTGCCAGCAGCTTCCCGCGGGGTAATTCACCCCTCCACTTT	CASSFPRGNSPLHF
once	TRBV4-2	TRBJ2-5	TRBD2	TGTGCCAGCAGCCAAGATATAGTAACTAGCGGGTTCCAAGAGACCCAGTACTTC	CASSQDIVTSGFQETQYF
.	TRBV7-9	TRBJ1-4	.	TGTGCCAGCAGTCATACAGGGTCAACTAATGAAAAACTGTTTTTT	CASSHTGSTNEKLFF
.	TRBV6-1	TRBJ1-3	.	TGTGCCGCTAAGGCGCGGTATTCTGGAAACACCATATATTTT	CAAKARYSGNTIYF
.	TRBV5-6	TRBJ2-4	.	TGTGCCAGCAGATCTAGCAGGGGCATTCAGTACTTC	CASRSSRGIQYF
.	TRBV6-1	TRBJ1-5	TRBD1	TGTGCCAGCAGAGCCGGGACAGGCAATCAGCCCCAGCATTTT	CASRAGTGNQPQHF
.	TRBV9	TRBJ1-1	.	TGTGCCAGCAGCGTAGTCAACGGGTACACTGAAGCTTTCTTT	CASSVVNGYTEAFF
.	TRBV28	TRBJ2-5	TRBD2	TGTGCCAGCAAGGGCGGGAGAGCTTCAGAGACCCAGTACTTC	CASKGGRASETQYF
.	TRBV19	TRBJ1-1	TRBD1	TGTGCCAGTACGAGACAGGGCCCGAACACTGAAGCTTTCTTT	CASTRQGPNTEAFF
.	TRBV5-4	TRBJ1-2	TRBD1	TGTGCCAGCAGCCCCGGACAGGGAGGCTATGGCTACACCTTC	CASSPGQGGYGYTF
.	TRBV6-6	TRBJ2-2	TRBD1	TGTGCCAGCAGTTACTCACCAGGGGGCCGAACCGGGGAGCTGTTTTTT	CASSYSPGGRTGELFF
.	TRBV7-9	TRBJ2-1	.	TGTGCCAGCAGCAGTCAGGGGGGCAGATTGAATGAGCAGTTCTTC	CASSSQGGRLNEQFF
.	TRBV7-7	TRBJ2-3	TRBD2	TGTGCCAGCAGTCCTAGACTAGCGGGAGCCCCAGATACGCAGTATTTT	CASSPRLAGAPDTQYF
.	TRBV6-1	TRBJ2-2	TRBD1	TGTGCCAGCAGTTGGACAGGGAATAGTGGCGGGGAGCTGTTTTTT	CASSWTGNSGGELFF
once	TRBV18	TRBJ1-6	.	TGTGCCAGCTCACCGGTCAGGGAGGGTTCACCCCTCCACTTT	CASSPVREGSPLHF
.	TRBV21-1	TRBJ1-2	.	TGTGCCAGCAGCAAAACCCACCTAGCAGGGGGCTATGGCTACACCTTC	CASSKTHLAGGYGYTF
.	TRBV6-1	TRBJ2-7	.	TGTGCCAGCAGTCCAGGGGCCCCCATCTCCTACGAGCAGTACTTC	CASSPGAPISYEQYF